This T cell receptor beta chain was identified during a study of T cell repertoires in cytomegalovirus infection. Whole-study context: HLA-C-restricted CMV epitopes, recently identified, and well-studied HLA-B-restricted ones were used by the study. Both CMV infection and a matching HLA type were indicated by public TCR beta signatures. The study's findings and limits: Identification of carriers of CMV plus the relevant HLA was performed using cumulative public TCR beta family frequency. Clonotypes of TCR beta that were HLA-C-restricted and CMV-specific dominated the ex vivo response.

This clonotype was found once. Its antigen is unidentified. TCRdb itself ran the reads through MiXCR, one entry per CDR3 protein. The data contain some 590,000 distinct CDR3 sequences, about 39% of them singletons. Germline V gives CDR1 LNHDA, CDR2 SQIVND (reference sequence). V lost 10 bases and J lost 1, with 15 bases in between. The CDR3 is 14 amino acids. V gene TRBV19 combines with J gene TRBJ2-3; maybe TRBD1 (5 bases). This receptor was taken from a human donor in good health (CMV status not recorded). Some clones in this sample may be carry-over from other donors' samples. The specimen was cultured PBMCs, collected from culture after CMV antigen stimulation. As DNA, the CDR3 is TGTGCCACCAAGGGGTCCTTTGGCACAGATACGCAGTATTTT. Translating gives CATKGSFGTDTQYF.